This passage covers 12 T cell receptor beta chains from one sample sequenced in a study of Tregs in tolerant kidney transplant recipients. Using immunoSEQ multiplex PCR, the repertoire was profiled, and TCRdb retains in-frame clones only, with some absent. The sample holds under 100,000 clones, just over 90% seen once. The sequenced material came from CD8+ T cells from blood. Receptor source: a human donor in good health.

This rearrangement joins TRBV27 to TRBJ2-5; D not certain. Germline CDR1 and CDR2: MNHEY and SMNVEV (reference sequence). Trimming removed 1 base at V and 5 bases at J, with 8 bases between. The CDR3 totals 13 residues. For the CDR3, the DNA is TGTGCCAGCAGTTTATGGGGAAGGGAGACCCAGTACTTC. It translates to CASSLWGRETQYF.

V is TRBV27 and J is TRBJ2-1, with 11 bases that match TRBD2. The germline V gene encodes CDR1 MNHEY and CDR2 SMNVEV (reference sequence). V was clipped by 2 bases and J by 4 bases; unmatched bases: 1. CDR3 size: 15 residues. CDR3 loop: CASSLLAGGYNEQFF. The CDR3 coding sequence is TGTGCCAGCAGTTTACTAGCGGGAGGTTACAATGAGCAGTTCTTC.

The rearrangement joins TRBV27 to TRBJ2-1, with 8 nucleotides matching TRBD2. The J segment lost 7 bases and the V segment lost 8 bases, leaving 16 bases of the junction unmatched. Germline CDR1 is MNHEY and CDR2 is SMNVEV (reference sequence). The CDR3 sequence is 16 residues long. The CDR3 protein is CASSFPGGGAGNEQFF. The CDR3 DNA reads TGTGCCAGCTCGTTCCCCGGGGGGGGCGCTGGAAATGAGCAGTTCTTC.

Only one count was recorded for this clone. The chain employs TRBV11-2 and TRBJ2-3; no definite D call. CDR1 and CDR2 (germline): SGHAT, FQNNGV. V was shortened by 2 bases and J by 7 bases, with 10 bases between the two germline ends. The CDR3 contains 13 residues. CDR3 sequence reads: CASSLPGLNTQYF. The DNA of the CDR3 is TGTGCCAGCAGCTTACCAGGTCTAAATACGCAGTATTTT.

The rearrangement uses TRBV9 and TRBJ2-3; maybe TRBD1 (5 bases). Trimming took off 4 bases at V and 2 bases at J, with 11 bases between the two ends. The CDR3 totals 14 residues. Germline CDR1 is SGDLS and CDR2 is YYNGEE. Here the CDR3 DNA reads TGTGCCAGCAGCTTTCCAGGGAACACAGATACGCAGTATTTT. Protein sequence: CASSFPGNTDTQYF.

This chain links TRBV27 with TRBJ2-1; 7 bases line up with TRBD2. The CDR3 loop spans 16 amino acids. Trimming removed 0 bases from V and 5 bases from J; junction bases left unmatched: 7. Germline CDR1 MNHEY, CDR2 SMNVEV (reference sequence). CDR3 amino acids: CASSLSSSGVHNEQFF. Here the CDR3 DNA reads TGTGCCAGCAGTTTATCGTCCAGCGGGGTTCACAATGAGCAGTTCTTC.

There are many counts of this clone. The chain combines TRBV29-1 with TRBJ2-7; D is possibly TRBD1 or TRBD2 (5 bases each). The CDR3 is 13 amino acids. Germline V gene lookup returns CDR1 SQVTM and CDR2 ANQGSEA. Trimming removed 3 bases at V and 1 base at J, with 10 bases between. CDR3 sequence reads: CSVEGDRSYEQYF. DNA for the CDR3: TGCAGCGTTGAGGGGGACCGATCCTACGAGCAGTACTTC.

V is TRBV28 and J is TRBJ1-5; TRBD1 might be the D (5 bases). Germline V gene lookup returns CDR1 MDHEN and CDR2 SYDVKM. V was shortened by 8 bases and J by 7 bases, with 9 bases between the two germline ends. This CDR3 has 11 amino acids. The CDR3 sequence is CASSWDQPQHF. The CDR3 DNA sequence: TGTGCCAGCTCGTGGGACCAGCCCCAGCATTTT.

The chain is built from TRBV6-6 and TRBJ1-5; D gene unclear. Per the germline V gene, CDR1 is MNHNY and CDR2 is SVGAGI (reference sequence). The V end was cut by 6 bases, the J end by 3 bases, with 12 bases between. CDR3 length equals 14 residues. Here the CDR3 reads CASSPLQDNQPQHF. The DNA of the CDR3 is TGTGCCAGCAGCCCGTTGCAGGACAATCAGCCCCAGCATTTT.

This clone appeared once. CDR3 coding DNA: TGTGCCAGCAGCTTGGGAACCCGGTATAGCAATCAGCCCCAGCATTTT. This sequence encodes CASSLGTRYSNQPQHF. The chain is built from TRBV5-6 and TRBJ1-5; D gene ambiguous. The CDR3 has 16 amino acids. With 0 bases removed from V and 0 bases from J, the gap between germline ends came to 10 bases. Germline V gene lookup returns CDR1 SGHDT and CDR2 YYEEEE.

The V call is TRBV7-9, the J call TRBJ2-3; TRBD2 aligns across 13 bases. With V trimmed by 7 bases and J by 3 bases, 10 bases remained unmatched. The V gene's germline CDR1 is SEHNR and CDR2 FQNEAQ (reference sequence). This CDR3 region has 17 residues. This CDR3 reads CASNYLLAGGPTDTQYF. CDR3 bases: TGTGCCAGCAACTATCTACTAGCGGGGGGGCCAACAGATACGCAGTATTTT.

The genes are TRBV9 and TRBJ1-3, with TRBD1 identical over 7 bases. This CDR3 comprises 17 residues. Per the germline V gene, CDR1 is SGDLS and CDR2 is YYNGEE. Trimming took 1 base from V and 4 from J; bases not matched to a gene: 11. The CDR3 here is CASSVRRQGVVGNTIYF. The CDR3 DNA sequence: TGTGCCAGCAGCGTAAGACGACAGGGAGTGGTAGGAAACACCATATATTTT.